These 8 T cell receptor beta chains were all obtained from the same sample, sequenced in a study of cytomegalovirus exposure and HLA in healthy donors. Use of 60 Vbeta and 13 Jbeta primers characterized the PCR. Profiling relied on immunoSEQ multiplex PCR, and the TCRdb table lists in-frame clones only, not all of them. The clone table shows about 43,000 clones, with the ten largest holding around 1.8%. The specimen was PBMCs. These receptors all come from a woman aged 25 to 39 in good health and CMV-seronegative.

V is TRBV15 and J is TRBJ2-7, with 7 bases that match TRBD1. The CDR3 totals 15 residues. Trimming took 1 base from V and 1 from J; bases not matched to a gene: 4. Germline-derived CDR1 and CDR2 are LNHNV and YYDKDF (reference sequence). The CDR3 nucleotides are TGTGCCACCAGCAGAGCCCGGACAGGTTCCTACGAGCAGTACTTC. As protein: CATSRARTGSYEQYF.

In nucleotides, the CDR3 is TGTGCCAGCAGCAGACAGGGGGGACCTACGAAGCAGTACTTC. The encoded protein is CASSRQGGPTKQYF. The chain carries TRBV6-5 and TRBJ2-7; 9 bases fit TRBD1. The V segment lost 6 bases and the J segment 8 bases; nucleotides outside the gene matches: 11. Per the germline V gene, CDR1 is MNHEY and CDR2 is SVGAGI. The CDR3 sequence is 14 residues long.

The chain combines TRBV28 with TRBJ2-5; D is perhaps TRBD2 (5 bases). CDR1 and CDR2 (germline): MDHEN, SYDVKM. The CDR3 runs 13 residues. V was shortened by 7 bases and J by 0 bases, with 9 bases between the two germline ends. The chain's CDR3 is CASKLDYQETQYF. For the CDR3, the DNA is TGTGCCAGCAAACTGGACTACCAAGAGACCCAGTACTTC.

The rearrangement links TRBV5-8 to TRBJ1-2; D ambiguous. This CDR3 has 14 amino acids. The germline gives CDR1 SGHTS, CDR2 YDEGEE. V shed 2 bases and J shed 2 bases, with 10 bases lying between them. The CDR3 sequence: CASSFGRLNYGYTF. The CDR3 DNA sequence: TGTGCCAGCAGCTTCGGCAGGCTGAACTATGGCTACACCTTC.

CDR3 region: CASSLWAGGSSYEQYF. In DNA, the CDR3 is TGCGCCAGCAGCTTGTGGGCGGGCGGGAGCTCCTACGAGCAGTACTTC. The V and J genes are TRBV5-1 and TRBJ2-7; TRBD2 agrees at 7 bases. The CDR3 is made up of 16 amino acids. Germline V gene lookup returns CDR1 SGHRS and CDR2 YFSETQ. V dropped 1 base and J dropped 0; count of bases not matched to a gene: 7.

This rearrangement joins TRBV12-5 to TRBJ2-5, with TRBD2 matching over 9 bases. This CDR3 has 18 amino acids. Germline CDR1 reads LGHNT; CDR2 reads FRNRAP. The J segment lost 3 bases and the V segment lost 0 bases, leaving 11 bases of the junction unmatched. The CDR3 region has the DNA TGTGCTAGTGGTTTGGTAGGACGGATCCTAGCGGGAAAAGAGACCCAGTACTTC. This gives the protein CASGLVGRILAGKETQYF.

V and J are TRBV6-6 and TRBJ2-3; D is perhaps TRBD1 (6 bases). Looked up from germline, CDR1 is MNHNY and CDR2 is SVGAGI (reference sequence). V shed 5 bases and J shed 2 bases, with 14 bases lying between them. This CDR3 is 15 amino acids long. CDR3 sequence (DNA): TGTGCCAGCAGTATTGACAGGACATACACAGATACGCAGTATTTT. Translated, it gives CASSIDRTYTDTQYF.

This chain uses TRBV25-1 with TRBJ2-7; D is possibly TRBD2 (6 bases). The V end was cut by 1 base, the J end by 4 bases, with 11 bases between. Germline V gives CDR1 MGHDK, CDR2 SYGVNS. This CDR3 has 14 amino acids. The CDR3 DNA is TGTGCCAGCAGTGAATTGGGAGGAAGGTACGAGCAGTACTTC. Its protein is CASSELGGRYEQYF.